The rows below give T cell receptor beta chains drawn from one sample of a study of blood T cell repertoires in COVID-19. Profiled with immunoSEQ multiplex PCR; TCRdb holds only in-frame clones, not every one. The data contain hundreds of thousands of clones, roughly 85% of them singletons. Material: PBMCs or T cells enriched from blood (not recorded which). Source of these receptors: a woman in her 30s who had been exposed to COVID-19. Each CDR3 is given with its conserved first and last residue. A D gene is named only where the DNA matches it firmly. Clone size appears in some rows only: once, few, many, or a class for an expanded clone.

16,TRBV29-1,TRBJ2-7,NA,NA,TGCAGCGTTGAAGATAGTATAGGGGCTCCCTCCTACGAGCAGTACTTC,CSVEDSIGAPSYEQYF
14,TRBV5-1,TRBJ2-7,NA,TRBD1,TGCGCCAGCAGCTCCCGACAGGGGGCAAGCGAGCAGTACTTC,CASSSRQGASEQYF
14,TRBV10-2,TRBJ2-1,NA,TRBD2,TGCGCCAGCAGTGGGACGGGCGGGGGGTATGAGCAGTTCTTC,CASSGTGGGYEQFF
16,TRBV5-1,TRBJ2-3,NA,TRBD2,TGCGCCAGCAGCGTAGGACTAGCGGGAGCTGCAGATACGCAGTATTTT,CASSVGLAGAADTQYF
14,TRBV10-1,TRBJ1-6,few,NA,TGCGCCAGCAGTGAGTCTGGTAGTAATTCACCCCTCCACTTT,CASSESGSNSPLHF
16,TRBV5-4,TRBJ2-1,NA,TRBD2,TGTGCCAGCAGGACTAGCGGGGGTACCGCCTACAATGAGCAGTTCTTC,CASRTSGGTAYNEQFF
13,TRBV12-3/TRBV12-4,TRBJ1-1,NA,NA,TGTGCCAGCAGTTTTAAGGGAGGGTCTAAAGCTTTCTTT,CASSFKGGSKAFF
17,TRBV10-3,TRBJ2-5,NA,TRBD2,TGTGCCATCAGTGGAAATCCGGGACTAGCGGCCGAAGAGACCCAGTACTTC,CAISGNPGLAAEETQYF
17,TRBV9,TRBJ1-1,NA,TRBD1,TGTGCCAGCAGCGCACGACAGGGAGGAGCCCTTAACACTGAAGCTTTCTTT,CASSARQGGALNTEAFF
13,TRBV7-2,TRBJ1-1,NA,NA,TGTGCCAGCAGCTTAGTCGCGGACACTGAAGCTTTCTTT,CASSLVADTEAFF
15,TRBV9,TRBJ2-2,NA,NA,TGTGCCAGCAGCTTTCGACAGACGAACACCGGGGAGCTGTTTTTT,CASSFRQTNTGELFF
17,TRBV28,TRBJ2-7,NA,NA,TGTGCCAGCAGTCCCTCGAGTGAGGGTGGTTGGTCCTACGAGCAGTACTTC,CASSPSSEGGWSYEQYF
13,TRBV3-1/TRBV3-2,TRBJ1-2,NA,NA,TGTGCCAGCAGCCAAGGACGGGGCTATGGCTACACCTTC,CASSQGRGYGYTF
14,TRBV7-2,TRBJ2-7,NA,NA,TGTGCCAGCAGCCCCCGTAAGGGGGCCTACGAGCAGTACTTC,CASSPRKGAYEQYF
15,TRBV18,TRBJ2-7,NA,NA,TGTGCCAGCTCACCGGCAGGGGTCTCGATCTACGAGCAGTACTTC,CASSPAGVSIYEQYF
11,TRBV30,TRBJ1-2,NA,NA,TGTGCCTGGACAGGGTCCTATGGCTACACCTTC,CAWTGSYGYTF
16,TRBV15,TRBJ2-1,NA,TRBD1,TGTGCCACCAGTCGGTATACAGGGGAATCCTACAATGAGCAGTTCTTC,CATSRYTGESYNEQFF
16,TRBV7-2,TRBJ2-7,once,TRBD2,TGTGCCAGCAGCCCACAAGCGGGGGGCTCCCTCTACGAGCAGTACTTC,CASSPQAGGSLYEQYF
14,TRBV6-5,TRBJ1-5,once,NA,TGTGCCAGCAGAGGTCCAGGGGGCAATCAGCCCCAGCATTTT,CASRGPGGNQPQHF
13,TRBV30,TRBJ2-7,NA,NA,TGTGCCTGGAGCCGCGGGGTTTACTACGAGCAGTACTTC,CAWSRGVYYEQYF
15,TRBV28,TRBJ1-5,NA,NA,TGTGCCAGCAGTTTACTAGTTTATAGCAATCAGCCCCAGCATTTT,CASSLLVYSNQPQHF
13,TRBV19,TRBJ2-3,NA,NA,TGTGCCAGTAGTCCCGACAGTTTTTCTACGCAGTATTTT,CASSPDSFSTQYF
15,TRBV9,TRBJ2-2,NA,NA,TGTGCCAGCAGCGTAGATGCCGGGGTTTTGCGGGAGCTGTTTTTT,CASSVDAGVLRELFF
10,TRBV12-3/TRBV12-4,TRBJ2-5,few,NA,TGTGCCAGCAGCCGCGGGACCCAGTACTTC,CASSRGTQYF
15,TRBV28,TRBJ2-1,NA,TRBD1,TGTGCCAGCAGTTTCAGGGGGCAGACCTACAATGAGCAGTTCTTC,CASSFRGQTYNEQFF
16,TRBV11-2,TRBJ2-1,NA,NA,TGTGCCAGCACCAGAACGGGGGACGGCTCCTACAATGAGCAGTTCTTC,CASTRTGDGSYNEQFF
16,TRBV5-1,TRBJ2-6,few,NA,TGCGCCAGCACCCAGGCCTTCGGCTCTGGGGCCAACGTCCTGACTTTC,CASTQAFGSGANVLTF
15,TRBV6-5,TRBJ2-1,few,TRBD1,TGTGCCAGCAGTTTGACAGGGAACTCCTACAATGAGCAGTTCTTC,CASSLTGNSYNEQFF
14,TRBV11-2,TRBJ2-7,NA,NA,TGTGCCAGCAGCTTATTGCAGGGGAGATACGAGCAGTACTTC,CASSLLQGRYEQYF
15,TRBV19,TRBJ1-2,NA,TRBD1,TGTGCCAGTAGTCCTTCACAGGGGCGTACTATTGGCTACACCTTC,CASSPSQGRTIGYTF
15,TRBV30,TRBJ2-3,NA,TRBD2,TGTGCCTGGAGTGTAACTAGCGGGGGGGCTGATACGCAGTATTTT,CAWSVTSGGADTQYF
13,TRBV27,TRBJ2-3,NA,NA,TGTGCCAGCAGTACAATCCAAAGAGATACGCAGTATTTT,CASSTIQRDTQYF
12,TRBV2,TRBJ1-2,few,NA,TGTGCCAGCAGTGAAACAGGGTATGGCTACACCTTC,CASSETGYGYTF
15,TRBV2,TRBJ1-4,NA,TRBD1,TGTGCCAGCAGAGTGACAGGGTCGGCTAATGAAAAACTGTTTTTT,CASRVTGSANEKLFF
15,TRBV30,TRBJ2-3,NA,NA,TGTGCCTGGAGTGGGGGAGCGGAAACCACAGATACGCAGTATTTT,CAWSGGAETTDTQYF
15,TRBV5-4,TRBJ2-4,NA,TRBD1,TGTGCCAGCAGCTTGGGGGACAGGGTGGGGAACATTCAGTACTTC,CASSLGDRVGNIQYF
13,TRBV2,TRBJ1-2,NA,NA,TGTGCCAGCAGTCCCGACGAGGACTATGGCTACACCTTC,CASSPDEDYGYTF
14,TRBV19,TRBJ1-6,NA,NA,TGTGCCAGTAGTATAGTCGCAGATAATTCACCCCTCCACTTT,CASSIVADNSPLHF
16,TRBV21-1,TRBJ2-7,NA,NA,TGTGCCAGCAGCAAAGCCAGCCTCTCCGGGAACTACGAGCAGTACTTC,CASSKASLSGNYEQYF
16,TRBV5-1,TRBJ2-5,NA,TRBD1,TGCGCCAGCAGCTTGGTACCGACAGGGGGAAGGGAGACCCAGTACTTC,CASSLVPTGGRETQYF
11,TRBV28,TRBJ1-1,NA,NA,TGTGCCTGCGTCCGTCGGGCTGAAGCTTTCTTT,CACVRRAEAFF
16,TRBV5-1,TRBJ2-2,NA,TRBD2,TGCGCCAGCAGCTTGCTAGCGGGTGTTCTTCGGGGGGAGCTGTTTTTT,CASSLLAGVLRGELFF